A single TCR beta chain is shown here with its context. Antigen unknown. Germline loops: CDR1 SGHKS, CDR2 YYEKEE (reference sequence). CDR3 size: 18 residues. Trimming pared 5 bases from V and 3 bases from J, leaving 26 bases between. This record comes from a study of OX40 agonist ivuxolimab in advanced cancers. The study's findings and limits: At 0.1 to 3.0 mg/kg and by week 6, clonal expansion occurred in CD4+ and CD8+ blood T cells. Some nonresponders also had low normalized T-cell clonal expansion.

TCRdb's copy holds only in-frame clones and misses some; the assay was immunoSEQ multiplex PCR. The sample has about 100,000 clones, 91% seen once. The specimen was CD4+ or CD8+ T cells sorted from blood, collected in a trial of the OX40 agonist ivuxolimab. The chain combines TRBV5-5 with TRBJ1-1, with D tentatively TRBD1 (5 bases). The TCR comes from an adult with an advanced solid tumor such as melanoma, head and neck, liver or kidney cancer. CDR3 nucleotides: TGTGCCAGCAGTCTGGAGGGGACCCGTGTCGCCGCGTACACTGAAGCTTTCTTT. Translating gives CASSLEGTRVAAYTEAFF.